This TCR beta chain was identified during a study of T cell responses to AZD1222 COVID-19 vaccine. Study-wide findings and caveats: Repertoire sampling was restricted to post-peak T cell response timepoints. Baseline testing showed seropositivity in only a handful of AZD1222 recipients. White British donors predominated, females outnumbered males, and clonal diversity was possibly underestimated.

This CDR3 contains 16 residues. V shed 5 bases and J shed 5 bases, with 18 bases lying between them. Germline V gives CDR1 SGHTA, CDR2 FQGNSA. In regard to this clone: Its specificity is not known.

The method was immunoSEQ multiplex PCR; TCRdb's version includes in-frame clones alone and lacks a portion of them. The sample carries 75,000 to 100,000 clones, about 94% recorded once. This receptor was taken from an adult who received the AZD1222 COVID-19 vaccine. The chain employs TRBV7-2 and TRBJ2-2; D ambiguous. Specimen: peripheral blood, collected 28 days after the second AZD1222 dose. CDR3 DNA: TGTGCCAGCAGCGTAGGAGAGTATCCAGAGACCGGGGAGCTGTTTTTT. Residues: CASSVGEYPETGELFF. Using reference TRBV7-2 and TRBJ2-2 for the parts outside the CDR3, the full variable domain is GAGVSQSPSNKVTEKGKDVELRCDPISGHTALYWYRQSLGQGLEFLIYFQGNSAPDKSGLPSDRFSAERTGGSVSTLTIQRTQQEDSAVYLCASSVGEYPETGELFFGEGSRLTVL.